These 17 T cell receptor beta chains originate from one sample sequenced in a study of T-cell memory formation after mild COVID-19. TCRdb passed the 5' RACE reads through MiXCR, listing each CDR3 protein once. The sample consists of some 200,000 distinct CDR3 sequences, about a fifth of them appearing once. The material sequenced was PBMCs or a T cell subset sorted from them (not recorded which). Every receptor here comes from an adult woman who had mild COVID-19 (a few samples of this study predate the infection). Cell type and time point are not known.

This clonotype was counted only a few times. The V call is TRBV10-3, the J call TRBJ2-5; D is possibly TRBD1 or TRBD2 (5 bases each). In germline, CDR1 is ENHRY, CDR2 SYGVKD. This CDR3 region has 14 residues. Trimming took off 6 bases at V and 5 bases at J, with 16 bases between the two ends. For the CDR3, the DNA is TGTGCCATCAGCCTGGGACCGGAGAGGGAGACCCAGTACTTC. It encodes CAISLGPERETQYF.

This clonotype came up a few times. The chain joins TRBV9 to TRBJ2-3; weak D call: TRBD2 (5 bases). The CDR3 consists of 17 residues. The germline V gene has CDR1 SGDLS and CDR2 YYNGEE. V gave up 2 bases and J gave up 2 bases, with 18 bases separating them. Here the CDR3 DNA reads TGTGCCAGCAGCGTGTCCCCGTCAACTAGGCTCACAGATACGCAGTATTTT. It is translated as CASSVSPSTRLTDTQYF.

J is TRBJ2-7 and V is TRBV12-3 or TRBV12-4; 7 positions match TRBD1. Trimming removed 5 bases from V and 1 base from J; junction bases left unmatched: 5. This CDR3 has 14 residues. CDR3 protein: CASSTGEGSYEQYF. Here the CDR3 DNA reads TGTGCCAGCAGTACAGGGGAAGGGTCCTACGAGCAGTACTTC.

CDR3 nucleotide sequence: TGCAGTGCTAGAGAGAGACAGTTAGCCAAAAACATTCAGTACTTC. It encodes CSARERQLAKNIQYF. The genes are TRBV20-1 and TRBJ2-4; D might be TRBD1 (5 bases). The CDR3 runs to 15 residues. The V end lost 0 bases, the J end lost 0 bases, and 9 bases lay between the germline ends. Germline V gene data show CDR1 as DFQATT and CDR2 as SNEGSKA (reference sequence).

The V gene is TRBV9, the J gene TRBJ1-4; tentatively, D is TRBD1 (5 bases). Germline lookup yields CDR1 SGDLS and CDR2 YYNGEE. Trimming left V 4 bases short and J 14 bases short, with 21 bases between. The CDR3 is 14 residues long. The CDR3 DNA is TGTGCCAGCAGCAACGGGACGCTAGGACAAACGCTGTTTTTT. Amino acid sequence: CASSNGTLGQTLFF.

The chain is built from TRBV7-6 and TRBJ2-7, with 7 positions matching TRBD1. After removal of 5 bases from V and 7 bases from J, the junction contained 11 bases not matched to a gene. Per the germline V gene, CDR1 is SGHVS and CDR2 is FNYEAQ. The CDR3 length is 14 residues. In DNA form, the CDR3 reads TGTGCCAGCAGCCCCCCCGACAGGGCATTTGAGCAGTACTTC. Amino acid sequence: CASSPPDRAFEQYF. Complete variable domain (other parts from reference TRBV7-6 and TRBJ2-7): GAGVSQSPRYKVTKRGQDVALRCDPISGHVSLYWYRQALGQGPEFLTYFNYEAQQDKSGLPNDRFSAERPEGSISTLTIQRTEQRDSAMYRCASSPPDRAFEQYFGPGTRLTVT.

This clonotype has just a few counts. The chain links TRBV2 to TRBJ2-1; 8 bases match TRBD2. The germline CDR1 and CDR2 sequences are SNHLY and FYNNEI. The CDR3 spans 13 residues. The junction had 1 base not matched to a gene; V was cut back by 3 bases and J by 6 bases. DNA of the CDR3: TGTGCCAGCAGTGACGCGGGAGGCAATGAGCAGTTCTTC. It yields the protein CASSDAGGNEQFF.

This clonotype has just a few counts. The V and J genes are TRBV7-9 and TRBJ2-1, with 7 bases lining up with TRBD1. Germline loops: CDR1 SEHNR, CDR2 FQNEAQ (reference sequence). The V gene end was trimmed by 1 base and the J gene end by 6 bases; junction bases not matched to a gene: 3. The CDR3 length is 14 residues. The CDR3 region is CASSLGGTVNEQFF. DNA for the CDR3: TGTGCCAGCAGCTTAGGGGGGACAGTCAATGAGCAGTTCTTC. Full variable domain (missing parts from reference TRBV7-9 and TRBJ2-1): DTGVSQNPRHKITKRGQNVTFRCDPISEHNRLYWYRQTLGQGPEFLTYFQNEAQLEKSRLLSDRFSAERPKGSFSTLEIQRTEQGDSAMYLCASSLGGTVNEQFFGPGTRLTVL.

As DNA, the CDR3 is TGTGCCAGCAGTGAGGACACCTGGGACTATGGCTACACCTTC. Translated, it gives CASSEDTWDYGYTF. The V and J genes are TRBV12-3 or TRBV12-4 and TRBJ1-2; D is perhaps TRBD1 (5 bases). The V and J ends lost 5 bases and 3 bases respectively, with 13 bases between them. This CDR3 is built from 14 residues.

This clonotype was counted only a few times. V is TRBV9 and J is TRBJ2-7; TRBD2 aligns across 10 bases. The CDR3 consists of 14 residues. CDR1 SGDLS and CDR2 YYNGEE come from the germline V gene. The junction had 4 bases not matched to a gene; V was cut back by 4 bases and J by 3 bases. CDR3 in amino acids: CASSISSGSYEQYF. In nucleotides, the CDR3 is TGTGCCAGCAGCATCTCTAGCGGGAGCTACGAGCAGTACTTC.

This clonotype was seen a few times. The chain employs TRBV7-9 and TRBJ2-6; D possibly corresponds to TRBD1 (6 bases). Germline-derived CDR1 and CDR2 are SEHNR and FQNEAQ (reference sequence). V gave up 5 bases and J gave up 4 bases, with 12 bases separating them. This CDR3 spans 15 amino acids. This CDR3 reads CASSLGDTGANVLTF. The CDR3 DNA is TGTGCCAGCAGCCTAGGGGACACCGGGGCCAACGTCCTGACTTTC.

This clonotype appeared a few times. DNA for the CDR3: TGTGCCAGCAGTTCGGGACAGGGGCCTGACAATGAGCAGTTCTTC. Its translation: CASSSGQGPDNEQFF. This rearrangement joins TRBV12-3 or TRBV12-4 to TRBJ2-1, with 10 bases aligning to TRBD1. Trimming removed 4 bases from V and 5 bases from J; junction bases left unmatched: 5. The CDR3 runs to 15 residues.

This chain links TRBV28 with TRBJ2-1; D may be TRBD1 (5 bases). Germline V gives CDR1 MDHEN, CDR2 SYDVKM. The length of the CDR3 is 14 residues. Trimming cost V 3 bases and J 6 bases, with 12 bases left between them. The CDR3, as DNA: TGTGCCAGCAGTTTTGGGGCAGCCTTCAATGAGCAGTTCTTC. Protein product: CASSFGAAFNEQFF.

The genes are TRBV11-1 and TRBJ2-1; 8 nucleotides match TRBD2. Germline values: CDR1 SGHAT, CDR2 FQDESV (reference sequence). V lost 5 bases and J lost 7; bases outside the gene matches: 13. The CDR3 runs to 16 residues. The CDR3 coding sequence is TGTGCCAGCAGCCTGTTCTGGGCGGGAGGAGGTAATGAGCAGTTCTTC. Amino acid sequence: CASSLFWAGGGNEQFF. The variable domain in full, with the rest retrieved from reference TRBV11-1 and TRBJ2-1, is EAEVAQSPRYKITEKSQAVAFWCDPISGHATLYWYRQILGQGPELLVQFQDESVVDDSQLPKDRFSAERLKGVDSTLKIQPAELGDSAMYLCASSLFWAGGGNEQFFGPGTRLTVL.

V is TRBV2 and J is TRBJ2-7; 8 bases map to TRBD1. CDR3 size: 15 residues. Germline CDR1 SNHLY, CDR2 FYNNEI. J gave up 6 bases and V 3 bases, and 10 bases lay outside the gene matches. CDR3 loop: CASSDRGLKRSEQYF. The CDR3 nucleotides read TGTGCCAGCAGTGACAGGGGGCTTAAAAGAAGCGAGCAGTACTTC.

The genes are TRBV5-8 and TRBJ1-4; no clear D. The CDR3 contains 13 residues. The germline V gene encodes CDR1 SGHTS and CDR2 YDEGEE. The V and J ends lost 2 bases and 8 bases respectively, with 10 bases between them. The CDR3 reads CASSFDTREKLFF. Here the CDR3 DNA reads TGTGCCAGCAGCTTCGACACACGGGAAAAACTGTTTTTT.

This chain connects TRBV5-1 to TRBJ1-1; D remains unclear. Trimming removed 2 bases from V and 1 base from J, with 12 bases in between. Germline loops: CDR1 SGHRS, CDR2 YFSETQ. The CDR3 consists of 15 residues. CDR3 sequence reads: CASSFTGDGNTEAFF. DNA of the CDR3: TGCGCCAGCAGCTTTACCGGAGACGGGAACACTGAAGCTTTCTTT.